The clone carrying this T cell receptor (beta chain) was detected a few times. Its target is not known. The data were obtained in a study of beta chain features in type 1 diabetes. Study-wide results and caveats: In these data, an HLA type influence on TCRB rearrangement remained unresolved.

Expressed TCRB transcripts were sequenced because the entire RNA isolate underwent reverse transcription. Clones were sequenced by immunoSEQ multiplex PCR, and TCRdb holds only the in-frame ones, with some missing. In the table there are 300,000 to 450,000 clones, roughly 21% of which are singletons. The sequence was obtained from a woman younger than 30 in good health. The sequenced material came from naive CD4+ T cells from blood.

CDR3 coding DNA: TGTGCCTGGAGTCCTCCGGGGGGCAATGAGCAGTTCTTC. This gives the protein CAWSPPGGNEQFF. J is TRBJ2-1 and V is TRBV30; 7 bases match TRBD2. Germline CDR1 GTSNPN, CDR2 SVGIG (reference sequence). The J segment lost 6 bases and the V segment lost 2 bases, leaving 4 bases of the junction unmatched. This CDR3 contains 13 residues. Looking up the rest from reference TRBV30 and TRBJ2-1 gives the full variable domain: SQTIHQWPATLVQPVGSPLSLECTVEGTSNPNLYWYRQAAGRGLQLLFYSVGIGQISSEVPQNLSASRPQDRQFILSSKKLLLSDSGFYLCAWSPPGGNEQFFGPGTRLTVL.